This T cell receptor beta chain was obtained from a study of blood T cell repertoires in COVID-19. Across the whole study: The United States, Italy and Spain supplied acute and convalescent COVID-19 samples. T cells, B-cell-depleted T cells, or PBMCs supplied cDNA or gDNA.

Generated by immunoSEQ multiplex PCR, the TCRdb table keeps only in-frame clones and is missing some. The sample lists just over 80,000 clones, roughly four fifths occurring once. CDR3 length: 13 residues. Trimming cost V 6 bases and J 1 base, with 9 bases left between them. CDR1 is SNHLY, CDR2 FYNNEI, per germline. The V and J genes are TRBV2 and TRBJ1-2; maybe TRBD1 (5 bases). Sequences were obtained from peripheral blood. This TCR came from a woman older than 75 with active or convalescent COVID-19. CDR3 sequence reads: CASRLGLNYGYTF. The CDR3, as DNA: TGTGCCAGCAGACTGGGACTTAACTATGGCTACACCTTC.